This T cell receptor beta chain was sequenced for a study of long-term antiretroviral therapy in people with HIV. About the research overall: Samples collected earliest predate the 2015 immediate-ART recommendation by about a decade. Findings and caveats of the study: Repertoire dominance by clones expanded before ART was seen at all time points.

Sequencing relied on immunoSEQ assay v3.0, run at survey level. It was roughly 40,000-55,000 T-cell genomes per sample that sequencing targeted. Sequencing used immunoSEQ multiplex PCR; TCRdb keeps in-frame clones, though not all of them. There are over 25,000 clones in the sample; around 78% occur only once, and roughly 10% lies in the top ten. Points on this clone: The antigen remains unidentified.

J gave up 3 bases and V 4 bases, and 11 bases lay outside the gene matches. This CDR3 has 17 residues. In germline, CDR1 is SGHTA, CDR2 FQGNSA. The chain is built from TRBV7-2 and TRBJ2-3; 9 nucleotides align to TRBD1. Sample: unsorted PBMCs, taken 1.5 years before starting antiretroviral therapy. The source of this sequence is a man aged 18 to 29 with HIV. CDR3 region: CASSSHAGTGWTDTQYF. CDR3 coding DNA: TGTGCCAGCAGCTCACATGCGGGGACAGGGTGGACAGATACGCAGTATTTT.